The entry below describes one T cell receptor beta chain. Generated by immunoSEQ multiplex PCR, the TCRdb table keeps only in-frame clones and is missing some. The sample records more than 200,000 clones, roughly 87% being singletons. The sample comes from a study of blood T cell repertoires in COVID-19. Germline assignment: CDR1 SNHLY and CDR2 FYNNEI. The CDR3 covers 12 residues. The trim removed 8 bases at V and 15 bases at J, leaving 12 bases unmatched. The sequencing sample was made of PBMCs or T cells enriched from blood (not recorded which). This sequence originates from a man younger than 40 who had recovered from COVID-19. The rearrangement links TRBV2 to TRBJ2-1, with 8 nucleotides matching TRBD2. As DNA, the CDR3 is TGTGCCAGCGCGGGGGGCGGGAGGCAGAGGTTCTTC. It specifies CASAGGGRQRFF.